This TCR beta chain is from a study of Tregs in tolerant kidney transplant recipients. Clones were read by immunoSEQ multiplex PCR, and TCRdb kept only the in-frame ones, dropping some. The profile shows tens of thousands of clones, under 95% of them singletons. Germline V lookup: CDR1 SQVTM, CDR2 ANQGSEA. The CDR3 extends over 14 amino acids. Unmatched junction bases numbered 9, after V lost 4 bases and J lost 4 bases. The rearrangement uses TRBV29-1 and TRBJ1-2; 7 bases align to TRBD1. The source material was CD4+ T cells from blood, sampled before the transplant. The receptor comes from a human donor who received a combined kidney and bone marrow transplant. The CDR3 DNA follows: TGCAGCGTTGCAGGACAGGATCCCCGCTATGGCTACACCTTC. This sequence encodes CSVAGQDPRYGYTF.